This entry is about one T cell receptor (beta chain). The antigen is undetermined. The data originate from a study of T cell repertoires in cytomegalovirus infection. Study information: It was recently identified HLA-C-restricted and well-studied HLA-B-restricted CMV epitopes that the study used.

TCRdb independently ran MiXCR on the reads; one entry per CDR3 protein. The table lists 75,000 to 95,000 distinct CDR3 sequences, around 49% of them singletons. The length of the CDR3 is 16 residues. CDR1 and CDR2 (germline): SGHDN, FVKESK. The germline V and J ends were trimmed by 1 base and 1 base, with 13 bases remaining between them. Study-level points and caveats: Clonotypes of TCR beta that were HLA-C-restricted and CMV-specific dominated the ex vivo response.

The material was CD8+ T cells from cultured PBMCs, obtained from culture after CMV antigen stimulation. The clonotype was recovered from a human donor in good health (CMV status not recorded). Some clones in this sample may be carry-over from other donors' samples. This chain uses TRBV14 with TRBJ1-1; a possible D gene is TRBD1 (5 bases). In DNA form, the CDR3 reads TGTGCCAGCAGCCAAGGGGTATGGGACCCGAACACTGAAGCTTTCTTT. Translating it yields CASSQGVWDPNTEAFF.